The clone carrying this T cell receptor (beta chain) was seen at least ten times. The CDR3 contains 15 residues. V lost 0 bases and J 4 bases, leaving 11 bases between the germline ends. From germline, CDR1 is SGHTA and CDR2 FQGTGA. The data were obtained in a study of T cell repertoires in cytomegalovirus infection. Study overall: An indication of both CMV infection and matching HLA type came from public TCR beta signatures.

TCRdb re-analysed the reads in MiXCR, keeping a single row per CDR3 protein. The sample consists of approximately 490,000 distinct CDR3 sequences, roughly 12% of them appearing once. The chain links TRBV7-3 to TRBJ2-3; TRBD2 might be the D (6 bases). Sequenced: PBMCs. This clonotype was obtained from a human donor in good health (CMV status not recorded). Some clones in this sample may be carry-over from other donors' samples. The CDR3 protein is CASSLTSGSPDTQYF. The DNA for the CDR3 is TGTGCCAGCAGCTTAACTAGCGGTTCCCCAGATACGCAGTATTTT.